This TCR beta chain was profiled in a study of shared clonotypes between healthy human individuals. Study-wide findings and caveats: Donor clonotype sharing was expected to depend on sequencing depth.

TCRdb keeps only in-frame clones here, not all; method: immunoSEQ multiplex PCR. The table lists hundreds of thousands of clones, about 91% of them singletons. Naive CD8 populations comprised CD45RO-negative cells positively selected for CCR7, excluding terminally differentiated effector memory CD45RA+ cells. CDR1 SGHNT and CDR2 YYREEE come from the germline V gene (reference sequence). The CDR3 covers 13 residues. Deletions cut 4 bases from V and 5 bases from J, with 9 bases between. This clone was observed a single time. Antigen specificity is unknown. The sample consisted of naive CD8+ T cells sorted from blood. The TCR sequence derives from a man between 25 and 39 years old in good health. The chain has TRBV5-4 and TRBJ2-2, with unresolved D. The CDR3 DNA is TGTGCCAGCAGCCAACAGAATACCGGGGAGCTGTTTTTT. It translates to CASSQQNTGELFF. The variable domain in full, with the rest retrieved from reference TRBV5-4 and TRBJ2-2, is ETGVTQSPTHLIKTRGQQVTLRCSSQSGHNTVSWYQQALGQGPQFIFQYYREEENGRGNFPPRFSGLQFPNYSSELNVNALELDDSALYLCASSQQNTGELFFGEGSRLTVL.